This passage covers 15 T cell receptor beta chains from one sample sequenced in a study of a mutant IDH1 vaccine in newly diagnosed glioma. The time point is: week 23, last vaccination. In every dose of vaccine, 300 ug of mutant IDH1 20-mer peptide was given alongside topical imiquimod. Antigens of these TCRs are unknown. Measured with immunoSEQ multiplex PCR; TCRdb has only the in-frame clones, and not every one. The table shows over 50,000 clones, with 84% occurring only once. Sample: PBMCs, taken from a glioma patient whose treatment included an IDH1 peptide vaccine. Receptors originate from a man aged 18 to 30 with glioma.

This rearrangement joins TRBV7-6 to TRBJ2-1; D is unclear. Trimming removed 5 bases at V and 3 bases at J, with 8 bases between. The V gene's germline CDR1 is SGHVS and CDR2 FNYEAQ. The CDR3 runs to 13 residues. The CDR3, as DNA: TGTGCCAGCAGCACGGACGGCTACAATGAGCAGTTCTTC. Translation: CASSTDGYNEQFF.

V is TRBV5-5 and J is TRBJ1-1, with TRBD1 matching over 7 bases. V trimming: 4 bases; J trimming: 1 base; junction bases outside the gene matches: 7. This CDR3 comprises 15 residues. Germline CDR1 reads SGHKS; CDR2 reads YYEKEE (reference sequence). Written as DNA, the CDR3 is TGTGCCAGCAGCAAGGACAGGACCTCGAACACTGAAGCTTTCTTT. It yields the protein CASSKDRTSNTEAFF.

This chain's CDR3 is CASSPLRDRTFYGYTF. CDR3 bases: TGTGCCAGCTCACCACTCCGGGACAGAACCTTCTATGGCTACACCTTC. The rearrangement links TRBV18 to TRBJ1-2; 7 bases line up with TRBD1. With 1 base clipped from V and 4 bases from J, the junction kept 9 bases outside the gene matches. CDR1 KGHSH and CDR2 LQKENI come from the germline V gene. The CDR3 totals 16 residues. Together with reference TRBV18 and TRBJ1-2, the CDR3 gives the full variable domain: NAGVMQNPRHLVRRRGQEARLRCSPMKGHSHVYWYRQLPEEGLKFMVYLQKENIIDESGMPKERFSAEFPKEGPSILRIQQVVRGDSAAYFCASSPLRDRTFYGYTFGSGTRLTVV.

The J gene is TRBJ2-3, the V gene TRBV1; TRBD2, the D gene given by the table, was not confirmed from the DNA. TRBV1 is marked as a pseudogene. This CDR3 is 15 amino acids long. Written as DNA, the CDR3 is TGCACCAGCTTGGGGCGGGGGCCATCAGGAGATACGCAGTATTTT. Protein: CTSLGRGPSGDTQYF.

The chain combines TRBV29-1 with TRBJ1-1; D uncertain. Germline CDR1 reads SQVTM; CDR2 reads ANQGSEA. CDR3 length equals 14 residues. V was shortened by 4 bases and J by 1 base, with 13 bases between the two germline ends. CDR3 nucleotide sequence: TGCAGCGTTGCGCCAGGCCCTACGAACACTGAAGCTTTCTTT. Its translation: CSVAPGPTNTEAFF.

This sequence joins TRBV7-2 and TRBJ2-7, with TRBD1 as a possible D gene (7 bases). From germline, CDR1 is SGHTA and CDR2 FQGNSA. V was trimmed by 2 bases and J by 3 bases, leaving 17 bases between them. The CDR3 sequence is 16 residues long. CDR3 DNA: TGTGCCAGCAGCTTACGGCGCGGAGGGGGCGTCTACGAGCAGTACTTC. Translation: CASSLRRGGGVYEQYF. The full variable domain, its missing parts supplied by reference TRBV7-2 and TRBJ2-7, is GAGVSQSPSNKVTEKGKDVELRCDPISGHTALYWYRQSLGQGLEFLIYFQGNSAPDKSGLPSDRFSAERTGGSVSTLTIQRTQQEDSAVYLCASSLRRGGGVYEQYFGPGTRLTVT.

This clone was counted only a few times. The CDR3 spells CAISHRDTEAFF. The CDR3 DNA is TGTGCCATCAGCCACAGGGACACTGAAGCTTTCTTT. The gene calls are TRBV10-3 and TRBJ1-1; the D gene is possibly TRBD1 (6 bases). V lost 6 bases, J lost 3 bases, and 8 bases lay in between. The CDR3 runs 12 residues. CDR1 and CDR2 (germline): ENHRY, SYGVKD.

The gene calls are TRBV30 and TRBJ2-3; no reliable D call. CDR1 is GTSNPN and CDR2 is SVGIG in the germline V gene (reference sequence). The CDR3 contains 13 residues. V was shortened by 2 bases and J by 2 bases, with 8 bases between the two germline ends. DNA for the CDR3: TGTGCCTGGAGTTACTCGATCACAGATACGCAGTATTTT. Protein: CAWSYSITDTQYF.

The chain employs TRBV18 and TRBJ2-5; the D is unclear. This CDR3 region has 13 residues. In germline, CDR1 is KGHSH, CDR2 LQKENI. The germline V and J ends were trimmed by 2 bases and 5 bases, with 9 bases remaining between them. This CDR3 is CASSPIQRETQYF. The CDR3 DNA reads TGTGCCAGCTCACCAATACAGAGGGAGACCCAGTACTTC.

The chain employs TRBV9 and TRBJ2-7; perhaps TRBD1 as D (6 bases). Trimming took off 3 bases at V and 5 bases at J, with 18 bases between the two ends. Germline-derived CDR1 and CDR2 are SGDLS and YYNGEE. CDR3 length: 15 residues. CDR3 nucleotides: TGTGCCAGCAGCGAAACGACAGGAGGTAGCGACGAGCAGTACTTC. Its translation is CASSETTGGSDEQYF.

J is TRBJ1-2 and V is TRBV4-3, with D perhaps TRBD1 (6 bases). With 0 bases removed from V and 2 bases from J, the gap between germline ends came to 10 bases. The germline V gene has CDR1 LGHNA and CDR2 YSLEER. The CDR3 has 15 residues. The DNA for the CDR3 is TGCGCCAGCAGCCAAGAGGGACACTTAAACTATGGCTACACCTTC. Its translation: CASSQEGHLNYGYTF.

This chain connects TRBV5-4 to TRBJ1-3; D perhaps matches TRBD1 (5 bases). The CDR3 runs 16 residues. Germline assignment: CDR1 SGHNT and CDR2 YYREEE (reference sequence). V shed 3 bases and J shed 2 bases, with 15 bases lying between them. The CDR3 region has the DNA TGTGCCAGCAGCTCGGGGGGTAGCCTCACTGGAAACACCATATATTTT. Its protein is CASSSGGSLTGNTIYF.

The gene calls are TRBV5-1 and TRBJ1-2; the match to TRBD1 covers 8 bases. Per germline, CDR1 SGHRS and CDR2 YFSETQ. The CDR3 runs to 14 residues. Trimming took 4 bases from V and 0 from J; bases not matched to a gene: 2. CDR3 in amino acids: CASSPGGPNYGYTF. The CDR3 DNA reads TGCGCCAGCAGCCCAGGGGGCCCTAACTATGGCTACACCTTC.

The CDR3 loop reads CASRGIDRGWNGYTF. For the CDR3, the DNA is TGTGCCAGCAGGGGGATCGACAGGGGGTGGAATGGCTACACCTTC. The V and J genes are TRBV28 and TRBJ1-2; 9 nucleotides match TRBD1. This CDR3 is 15 amino acids long. The germline V gene encodes CDR1 MDHEN and CDR2 SYDVKM. With V trimmed by 6 bases and J by 6 bases, 11 bases remained unmatched.

This clone was observed a few times. The chain has TRBV5-1 and TRBJ1-2; a weak D match, TRBD1 (5 bases). Deletions cut 4 bases from V and 4 bases from J, with 14 bases between. The germline V gene has CDR1 SGHRS and CDR2 YFSETQ. The CDR3 extends over 14 amino acids. CDR3: CASSPEGTGYGYTF. The DNA for the CDR3 is TGCGCCAGCAGCCCGGAAGGGACGGGCTATGGCTACACCTTC.